Listed below are T cell receptor beta chains from one sample, sequenced in a study of blood T cell repertoires in COVID-19. Profiling relied on immunoSEQ multiplex PCR, and the TCRdb table lists in-frame clones only, not all of them. The top ten clones hold just over 6% of a sample with roughly 150,000 clones, around 80% of them seen once. Material: PBMCs or T cells enriched from blood (not recorded which). The receptor set was obtained from a woman between 50 and 59 years old who had recovered from COVID-19. Each CDR3 is given with its conserved first and last residue. A D gene is named only where the DNA matches it firmly. Not every row has a clone size; where given, it reads once, few, many or a size class.

TRBD1	NA	TRBV5-1	TRBJ1-4	TGCGCCAGCAGCGGACAGGGGACTAATGAAAAACTGTTTTTT	CASSGQGTNEKLFF
NA	NA	TRBV19	TRBJ1-5	TGTGCCAGTCAACCGTACAGGGACCAGCCCCAGCATTTT	CASQPYRDQPQHF
TRBD1	NA	TRBV5-8	TRBJ2-2	TGTGCCAGCAGCTTCTGGACAGGCGAAACCGGGGAGCTGTTTTTT	CASSFWTGETGELFF
TRBD1	NA	TRBV7-8	TRBJ1-2	TGTGCCAGCAGGTCAGGGACAGTGAGAAACTATGGCTACACCTTC	CASRSGTVRNYGYTF
NA	few	TRBV28	TRBJ2-7	TGTGCCAGCAGTTCCGCCACAGGGTACCCCTACGAGCAGTACTTC	CASSSATGYPYEQYF
NA	NA	TRBV19	TRBJ1-2	TGTGCCAGCCTGACAGAGCGACATGGCTACACCTTC	CASLTERHGYTF
TRBD1	NA	TRBV11-2	TRBJ1-1	TGTGCCAGCAGCTACCGCCGGGACAGGAGTGAAGCTTTCTTT	CASSYRRDRSEAFF
NA	NA	TRBV18	TRBJ1-2	TGTGCCAGCTCACCTCTTGCCCGCCCTGAGGGAGTTGGGAACTATGGCTACACCTTC	CASSPLARPEGVGNYGYTF
TRBD1	NA	TRBV10-3	TRBJ2-1	TGTGCCATTGGCGGTGGGACAGGGGCCCCCAGCAATGAGCAGTTCTTC	CAIGGGTGAPSNEQFF
NA	NA	TRBV2	TRBJ2-5	TGTGCCAGCAAGGAGTGGGGCGAGACCCAGTACTTC	CASKEWGETQYF
TRBD1	NA	TRBV24-1	TRBJ1-5	TGTGCCACCAGTGATGCCGACGGGACAGGGTATCAGCCCCAGCATTTT	CATSDADGTGYQPQHF
TRBD2	NA	TRBV6-5	TRBJ2-5	TGTGCCAGCGCGAGAGGGACTAGCGCCGGGGAGACCCAGTACTTC	CASARGTSAGETQYF
TRBD2	NA	TRBV27	TRBJ2-1	TGTGCCAGCAGGTCCCCCGGGACTAGAATACAAAATGAGCAGTTCTTC	CASRSPGTRIQNEQFF
TRBD1	NA	TRBV5-1	TRBJ1-4	TGCGCCAGCAGTAGGGACAGGGGGGCCGAAAAACTGTTTTTT	CASSRDRGAEKLFF
NA	NA	TRBV3-1/TRBV3-2	TRBJ1-1	TGTGCCAGCAGCCAAGATCTGGAAGGGGTGAACGCTGAAGCTTTCTTT	CASSQDLEGVNAEAFF
TRBD2	NA	TRBV10-1	TRBJ2-3	TGCGCCAGCAGTGACTCGGGGGGACTAGACCCAGATACGCAGTATTTT	CASSDSGGLDPDTQYF
NA	NA	TRBV27	TRBJ2-7	TGTGCCAGCAGTCCCCGTAGGGGGGGGACCTACGAGCAGTACTTC	CASSPRRGGTYEQYF
NA	NA	TRBV18	TRBJ1-1	TGTGCCAGCTCACCACGACAGGTAATGAACACTGAAGCTTTCTTT	CASSPRQVMNTEAFF
TRBD1	NA	TRBV2	TRBJ1-1	TGTGCCAGCAGTGAGAGGGGGCTCACTGAAGCTTTCTTT	CASSERGLTEAFF
NA	NA	TRBV19	TRBJ1-2	TGTGCCAGTAGTATAGAAGCGGGTGGCTACACCTTC	CASSIEAGGYTF
TRBD2	NA	TRBV18	TRBJ2-3	TGTGCCAGCTCGCCGACCCTAGCGGGGGGGAGCACAGATACGCAGTATTTT	CASSPTLAGGSTDTQYF
NA	NA	TRBV28	TRBJ1-1	TGTGCCAGCAGTAAGAGGCCTGAAGCTTTCTTT	CASSKRPEAFF
NA	NA	TRBV11-1	TRBJ1-2	TGTGCCAGCAGCTTAAGCAGGGGCGCCAACTATGGCTACACCTTC	CASSLSRGANYGYTF
NA	once	TRBV7-2	TRBJ2-3	TGTGCCAGCAGCTTAATTTCTACCTCGGATACGCAGTATTTT	CASSLISTSDTQYF
NA	NA	TRBV9	TRBJ2-5	TGTGCCAGCAGCCCCGACAGCCTCCAAGAGACCCAGTACTTC	CASSPDSLQETQYF
TRBD1	NA	TRBV5-7	TRBJ1-5	TGTGCCAGCAGTCCACAGGGGTGGAATCAGCCCCAGCATTTT	CASSPQGWNQPQHF
NA	NA	TRBV6-2/TRBV6-3	TRBJ2-5	TGTGCCAGCAGTTACAACCGCTGGACGGGAGCCCAGTACTTC	CASSYNRWTGAQYF
TRBD1	NA	TRBV19	TRBJ1-2	TGTGCCAGTAGTATAGTCCAGGGGGGTCTTGGCTACACCTTC	CASSIVQGGLGYTF
NA	NA	TRBV27	TRBJ1-6	TGTGCCAGCAGGCTAACACGGGGACAAGGTGGTTCACCCCTCCACTTT	CASRLTRGQGGSPLHF
TRBD1	once	TRBV9	TRBJ2-3	TGTGCCAGCAGCGCCGGACAGGCGTCGGGAGATACGCAGTATTTT	CASSAGQASGDTQYF
NA	NA	TRBV9	TRBJ1-2	TGTGCCAGCAGCGTAGTAAGCGCTAACTATGGCTACACCTTC	CASSVVSANYGYTF
TRBD1	NA	TRBV15	TRBJ1-3	TGTGCCACCAGCAGAGAGTTAGGGGGCAGGGGAAACACCATATATTTT	CATSRELGGRGNTIYF
NA	few	TRBV5-4	TRBJ2-7	TGTGCCAGCACCGACCGGGACAAGGCTTCCTACGAGCAGTACTTC	CASTDRDKASYEQYF
NA	NA	TRBV24-1	TRBJ1-3	TGTGCCACCATGTCACATATTGGAAACACCATATATTTT	CATMSHIGNTIYF
TRBD1	NA	TRBV5-1	TRBJ1-4	TGCGCCAGCAGCGACGGACAGGGGGCGGGTGAAAAACTGTTTTTT	CASSDGQGAGEKLFF
TRBD2	NA	TRBV20-1	TRBJ2-3	TGCAGTGCTAGTACTAGCGGGGGCACAACTAGCACAGATACGCAGTATTTT	CSASTSGGTTSTDTQYF
NA	NA	TRBV5-4	TRBJ1-2	TGTGCCAGCAGCTTTGAGGCTGGGTTCTATGGCTACACCTTC	CASSFEAGFYGYTF
NA	once	TRBV7-9	TRBJ2-5	TGTGCCAGCAGCCCCGAAGGTGGGCTAGGGGTAGGAGAGACCCAGTACTTC	CASSPEGGLGVGETQYF
NA	NA	TRBV11-2	TRBJ1-1	TGTGCCAGCAGCCTTCACACGCTGAACACTGAAGCTTTCTTT	CASSLHTLNTEAFF
NA	NA	TRBV4-2	TRBJ2-7	TGTGCCAGCAGCCAAGTTCTCGGGTACTCCTACGAGCAGTACTTC	CASSQVLGYSYEQYF
NA	NA	TRBV5-8	TRBJ1-1	TGTGCCAGCAGCTGGCGCACAGGTGCTGAAGCTTTCTTT	CASSWRTGAEAFF
TRBD1	NA	TRBV28	TRBJ1-1	TGTGCCAGCAAACGACCGGGGACAGGGGGCGGAGAGGCTTTCTTT	CASKRPGTGGGEAFF
NA	NA	TRBV3-1/TRBV3-2	TRBJ1-6	TGTGCCAGCAGCCCCCTCGTGGTGACAGTTAATTCACCCCTCCACTTT	CASSPLVVTVNSPLHF
NA	NA	TRBV14	TRBJ2-2	TGTGTCAGCAGCCAAGAAATCCGGGCCGCGACAGGGAACACCGGGGAGCTGTTTTTT	CVSSQEIRAATGNTGELFF
TRBD1	NA	TRBV18	TRBJ1-4	TGTGCCAGCTCAATTCGGACAGGTTTACGTGAAAAACTGTTTTTT	CASSIRTGLREKLFF
NA	once	TRBV5-6	TRBJ1-5	TGTGCCAGCAGCTTTCGGTTAAAGAGCAATCAGCCCCAGCATTTT	CASSFRLKSNQPQHF
TRBD1	NA	TRBV6-5	TRBJ1-1	TGTGCCAGCAGTTATTCGACAGGGGAAGCTTTCTTT	CASSYSTGEAFF
NA	once	TRBV11-2	TRBJ2-4	TGTGCCAGCAGCTTACCGAAGGCGGGATGGGACATTCAGTACTTC	CASSLPKAGWDIQYF
TRBD2	NA	TRBV11-1	TRBJ2-1	TGTGCCAGCAGCCCCGGACTAGCGGGGGGCCGGGATGAGCAGTTCTTC	CASSPGLAGGRDEQFF
TRBD1	NA	TRBV7-7	TRBJ1-4	TGTGCCAGCAGCTTAGCAGGGGGCCGTCATGAAAAACTGTTTTTT	CASSLAGGRHEKLFF
NA	NA	TRBV19	TRBJ1-4	TGTGCCAGTAGTATCGGTTCCGGGAGTGAAAAACTGTTTTTT	CASSIGSGSEKLFF
NA	few	TRBV6-1	TRBJ1-1	TGTGCCAGCAGTGACAGGGGTTTAGCTTTCTTT	CASSDRGLAFF
TRBD1	NA	TRBV6-6	TRBJ2-5	TGTGCCAGCAGCCTTGACAGGGGTCTTCAAGAGACCCAGTACTTC	CASSLDRGLQETQYF
TRBD1	few	TRBV7-9	TRBJ2-1	TGTGCCAGCAGCTCGGGACAGGGGGATTACAATGAGCAGTTCTTC	CASSSGQGDYNEQFF
TRBD1	few	TRBV2	TRBJ2-1	TGTGCCAGCAGGAGGGACAGGGTGATTTCGGGGTACAATGAGCAGTTCTTC	CASRRDRVISGYNEQFF
TRBD1	NA	TRBV12-3/TRBV12-4	TRBJ2-6	TGTGCCAGCCAGGGGGCTGGGGCCAACGTCCTGACTTTC	CASQGAGANVLTF
NA	NA	TRBV2	TRBJ1-3	TGTGCCAGCAGTCCCCAAGGTGGGGCAGCCGGAAACACCATATATTTT	CASSPQGGAAGNTIYF
NA	NA	TRBV7-2	TRBJ2-7	TGTGCCAGCAGCTTAGCATACTACGAGCAGTACTTC	CASSLAYYEQYF
NA	NA	TRBV28	TRBJ2-3	TGTGCCAGCAGTCCAATCTCGTGGACCGCGAGGGCAGATACGCAGTATTTT	CASSPISWTARADTQYF